This T cell receptor (beta chain) was identified in a study of CD8 T cells in ankylosing spondylitis (dated by TCRdb to the late 2010s). With regard to the full study: To find TCR variants linked to disease, the study profiled T cell receptor beta repertoires in ankylosing spondylitis patients and healthy donors. The full study cohort comprised about 25 ankylosing spondylitis patients and 85 to 120 healthy donors. Peripheral blood was sampled, and synovial fluid was also collected from ankylosing spondylitis patients. General study outcomes and caveats: A CD8+ phenotype was shown by the disease-linked clones, which were found at relatively low frequencies in peripheral blood. Some motif variants had previously been reported in the synovial fluid and blood of reactive arthritis patients, which suggests shared mechanisms of disease initiation. Blood from ankylosing spondylitis patients appeared to be characterized by a TCR beta motif composed of about 8 highly homologous amino acid variants. The disease-linked clones were reported as significantly enriched in matched synovial fluid samples from ankylosing spondylitis patients.

This clonotype was counted a few times. No cognate antigen has been identified for it. Base qualities are missing; no much larger clone stands one base away. The V and J ends are trimmed by 4 bases and 2 bases, leaving 9 bases between them. From the cysteine up to the phenylalanine, the CDR3 has a length of 13 residues. Just CDR3 DNA is preserved here, 39 bases in frame from base 1. Reading the germline V gene gives CDR1 MGHRA and CDR2 YSYEKL. Instrument on record: Illumina HiSeq 2500. TCR beta libraries were prepared by quantitative 5'-RACE with molecular barcodes. In the authors' own workflow: A new computational method, built on a probabilistic model of VDJ rearrangement, was used to identify disease-linked TCR variants. TCRdb cleaned the public reads at Q25 with fastp, built clones with MiXCR and kept in-frame beta chains. A single entry per CDR3 protein holds the most common genes and DNA from its merged rows. Here the V and J calls rest on TCRdb's processing, not on the authors' analysis. The sample contains under 200,000 distinct CDR3 sequences, 9.8% of them found a single time. The leading ten clones occupy more than 12% of the sample.

The specimen was blood, either unsorted or a sorted T cell fraction (not recorded which). In this chain, TRBV4-1 is recombined with TRBJ2-7; no D segment can be confidently identified. This receptor was obtained from a female donor with ankylosing spondylitis or in good health (not recorded which). This receptor has the CDR3 CASSPDLTYEQYF. The sequence in DNA is TGCGCCAGCAGCCCCGACCTAACCTACGAGCAGTACTTC.